The next 27 T cell receptor beta chains were all read from a single sample in a study of cytomegalovirus exposure and HLA in healthy donors. Researchers ran the PCR with 60 Vbeta and 13 Jbeta primers. Repertoires were generated with immunoSEQ multiplex PCR, while TCRdb's copy carries only in-frame clones and drops some. The sample includes over 200,000 clones, approximately 80% of them seen just once. The source material was PBMCs. All receptors derive from a woman in her thirties or forties in good health and CMV-seronegative.

The CDR3 DNA is TGTGCCAGCAGTCCACAGGGGGCAAGGGGAGAGACCCAGTACTTC. Its protein is CASSPQGARGETQYF. V and J are TRBV7-9 and TRBJ2-5, with 9 bases identical to TRBD1. Losses at the gene ends were 6 bases for V and 4 bases for J; bases not matched to a gene: 9. Looked up from germline, CDR1 is SEHNR and CDR2 is FQNEAQ (reference sequence). This CDR3 is 15 amino acids long.

The chain is built from TRBV6-5 and TRBJ1-3; 7 bases are a match to TRBD1. Trimming removed 3 bases from V and 0 bases from J; junction bases left unmatched: 5. The germline V gene encodes CDR1 MNHEY and CDR2 SVGAGI. This CDR3 is built from 16 residues. CDR3 sequence: CASSYWDSSSGNTIYF. CDR3 bases: TGTGCCAGCAGTTATTGGGACAGCAGCTCTGGAAACACCATATATTTT.

The chain employs TRBV28 and TRBJ2-7, with TRBD2 identical over 9 bases. V dropped 6 bases and J dropped 7; count of bases not matched to a gene: 19. The CDR3 runs 17 residues. Germline values: CDR1 MDHEN, CDR2 SYDVKM. The DNA of the CDR3 is TGTGCCAGCAGACTCTGGGTAGCGGGAGCCCATCAGGGGGAGCAGTACTTC. This translates into CASRLWVAGAHQGEQYF.

On this clone itself: Sequence at one end of the junction differs from germline and may be a read error. V and J are TRBV13 and TRBJ2-3; 9 bases match TRBD2. Germline CDR1 PRHDT, CDR2 FYEKMQ (reference sequence). The CDR3 spans 15 residues. The CDR3 loop reads CASSILAGSTDTQYF. CDR3 nucleotide sequence: TGTGCCAGCAGCATCCTAGCGGGGAGCACGGATACGCAGTATTTT.

This chain joins TRBV25-1 and TRBJ2-6; D gene unclear. This CDR3 region has 14 residues. The ends were cut back, 4 bases at V and 0 bases at J, with 4 bases in the middle. The germline CDR1 and CDR2 sequences are MGHDK and SYGVNS. The DNA of the CDR3 is TGTGCCAGCAGTGCCCACTCTGGGGCCAACGTCCTGACTTTC. This sequence encodes CASSAHSGANVLTF. Full variable domain (missing parts from reference TRBV25-1 and TRBJ2-6): EADIYQTPRYLVIGTGKKITLECSQTMGHDKMYWYQQDPGMELHLIHYSYGVNSTEKGDLSSESTVSRIRTEHFPLTLESARPSHTSQYLCASSAHSGANVLTFGAGSRLTVL.

V is TRBV9 and J is TRBJ2-3; the match to TRBD2 covers 9 bases. V was pared by 4 bases and J by 4 bases, with 16 bases of the junction left unmatched. There are 18 residues in the CDR3. CDR1 is SGDLS and CDR2 is YYNGEE in the germline V gene. The CDR3 region is CASSPAVAGVSRADTQYF. The CDR3 DNA reads as TGTGCCAGCAGCCCGGCGGTAGCGGGGGTGTCAAGAGCAGATACGCAGTATTTT.

The chain joins TRBV19 to TRBJ2-3, with 9 bases identical to TRBD2. CDR3 length: 15 amino acids. CDR1 is LNHDA and CDR2 is SQIVND in the germline V gene (reference sequence). J lost 4 bases, V lost 9 bases, and 11 bases had no gene match. CDR3 DNA sequence: TGTGCCAGGGGGAGTTCTAGCGGGGAGTCAGATACGCAGTATTTT. Its translation is CARGSSSGESDTQYF.

The chain employs TRBV11-2 and TRBJ2-5, with D uncertain. The CDR3 covers 18 residues. The germline V gene has CDR1 SGHAT and CDR2 FQNNGV. Trimming took off 0 bases at V and 4 bases at J, with 21 bases between the two ends. CDR3 sequence (DNA): TGTGCCAGCAGCTTAGATTATTACCGATCGGCGGTACCAGAGACCCAGTACTTC. Its protein is CASSLDYYRSAVPETQYF.

The chain joins TRBV5-4 to TRBJ2-3, with D unresolved. CDR3 length: 15 amino acids. The germline V gene encodes CDR1 SGHNT and CDR2 YYREEE (reference sequence). V was trimmed by 3 bases and J by 0 bases, leaving 11 bases between them. In DNA, the CDR3 is TGTGCCAGCAGCTATCTGGCGACTAGCACAGATACGCAGTATTTT. It is translated as CASSYLATSTDTQYF. The variable domain in full, completed from reference TRBV5-4 and TRBJ2-3, reads ETGVTQSPTHLIKTRGQQVTLRCSSQSGHNTVSWYQQALGQGPQFIFQYYREEENGRGNFPPRFSGLQFPNYSSELNVNALELDDSALYLCASSYLATSTDTQYFGPGTRLTVL.

The chain is built from TRBV5-1 and TRBJ1-4, with D possibly TRBD1 on 5 matching bases. Germline V CDR1 and CDR2: SGHRS, YFSETQ. Trimming stripped 5 bases from V and 1 base from J, with 12 bases between. This CDR3 region has 15 residues. CDR3 coding DNA: TGCGCCAGCAGTCCAGGGTTTTTAACTAATGAAAAACTGTTTTTT. This encodes CASSPGFLTNEKLFF. Variable domain in full (rest from reference TRBV5-1 and TRBJ1-4): KAGVTQTPRYLIKTRGQQVTLSCSPISGHRSVSWYQQTPGQGLQFLFEYFSETQRNKGNFPGRFSGRQFSNSRSEMNVSTLELGDSALYLCASSPGFLTNEKLFFGSGTQLSVL.

This clone was detected once. A junction end diverges from the germline sequence, so it may reflect a read error. The chain links TRBV29-1 to TRBJ1-4, with a weak D call TRBD1 (6 bases). The CDR3 extends over 13 amino acids. The germline V gene encodes CDR1 SQVTM and CDR2 ANQGSEA. CDR3: CSVEKGGGEELFF. The CDR3 nucleotides read TGCAGCGTTGAGAAAGGGGGTGGTGAAGAACTGTTTTTT.

The rearrangement links TRBV9 to TRBJ2-1; 11 nucleotides line up with TRBD2. Germline lookup yields CDR1 SGDLS and CDR2 YYNGEE. The CDR3 spans 14 residues. Trimming removed 2 bases from V and 8 bases from J; junction bases left unmatched: 3. CDR3 coding DNA: TGTGCCAGCAGCGTTAGCGGGGGGGTGGATGAGCAGTTCTTC. Amino acids: CASSVSGGVDEQFF. The whole variable domain, filled in from reference TRBV9 and TRBJ2-1, reads DSGVTQTPKHLITATGQRVTLRCSPRSGDLSVYWYQQSLDQGLQFLIQYYNGEERAKGNILERFSAQQFPDLHSELNLSSLELGDSALYFCASSVSGGVDEQFFGPGTRLTVL.

This rearrangement joins TRBV6-1 to TRBJ2-2; no reliable D call. V gave up 5 bases and J gave up 8 bases, with 12 bases separating them. The germline gives CDR1 MNHNS, CDR2 SASEGT. The CDR3 totals 13 residues. This CDR3 is CASSSPSLGELFF. The CDR3 bases are TGTGCCAGCAGTAGCCCGAGCTTGGGGGAGCTGTTTTTT.

This clone was seen only a few times. This chain links TRBV5-6 with TRBJ1-5; TRBD1 agrees at 10 bases. The CDR3 has 14 residues. V was pared by 3 bases and J by 4 bases, with 1 base of the junction left unmatched. Germline-derived CDR1 and CDR2 are SGHDT and YYEEEE. This CDR3 is CASSSGQGNQPQHF. The CDR3 region has the DNA TGTGCCAGCAGCTCGGGACAGGGGAATCAGCCCCAGCATTTT.

J is TRBJ1-1 and V is TRBV19; D might be TRBD1 (5 bases). Per the germline V gene, CDR1 is LNHDA and CDR2 is SQIVND (reference sequence). This CDR3 spans 13 amino acids. The germline V and J ends were trimmed by 3 bases and 8 bases, with 13 bases remaining between them. For the CDR3, the DNA is TGTGCCAGTAGTATGTATCAGGGTGTAGAAGCTTTCTTT. This encodes CASSMYQGVEAFF.

The table lists this clone with a few counts. V usage is TRBV5-1 and J usage is TRBJ2-7; 7 nucleotides align to TRBD1. Germline V lookup: CDR1 SGHRS, CDR2 YFSETQ. J was trimmed by 1 base and V by 2 bases; bases with no gene match: 0. CDR3 length: 13 amino acids. Here the CDR3 reads CASSLQGSYEQYF. In DNA, the CDR3 is TGCGCCAGCAGCTTACAGGGGTCCTACGAGCAGTACTTC.

This sequence joins TRBV7-9 and TRBJ1-6; D remains unclear. The germline gives CDR1 SEHNR, CDR2 FQNEAQ (reference sequence). This CDR3 has 14 amino acids. Trimming removed 1 base at V and 14 bases at J, with 15 bases between. This CDR3 is CASSLGAGTRALHF. The CDR3 coding sequence is TGTGCCAGCAGCTTAGGCGCAGGCACTAGGGCCCTCCACTTT.

J is TRBJ1-2 and V is TRBV10-2, with 7 bases identical to TRBD1. CDR1 and CDR2 (germline): WSHSY, SAAADI. With V trimmed by 4 bases and J by 3 bases, 11 bases remained unmatched. The CDR3 totals 16 residues. CDR3 DNA sequence: TGCGCCAGCAGTGGGGAAGGGGGCGTACGGTACTATGGCTACACCTTC. Its translation is CASSGEGGVRYYGYTF.

V gene TRBV6-4 combines with J gene TRBJ2-2, with TRBD2 matching 13 bases. The germline V gene encodes CDR1 MRHNA and CDR2 SNTAGT. Losses at the gene ends were 2 bases for V and 1 base for J; bases not matched to a gene: 4. The CDR3 runs to 18 residues. For the CDR3, the DNA is TGTGCCAGCAGTGACAGACTAGCGGGGGGCATGAACACCGGGGAGCTGTTTTTT. It is translated as CASSDRLAGGMNTGELFF.

The chain combines TRBV2 with TRBJ2-5, with D tentatively TRBD2 (7 bases). The germline V and J ends were trimmed by 7 bases and 6 bases, with 24 bases remaining between them. Per the germline V gene, CDR1 is SNHLY and CDR2 is FYNNEI. This CDR3 region has 16 residues. The CDR3 loop reads CASTLTEGGAGKTQYF. DNA for the CDR3: TGTGCCAGCACTCTCACTGAGGGGGGGGCAGGAAAGACCCAGTACTTC.

This clone has more than one count but fewer than ten. V gene TRBV6-5 combines with J gene TRBJ2-1, with a weak D call TRBD2 (6 bases). V lost 6 bases and J 1 base, leaving 10 bases between the germline ends. The CDR3 has 14 amino acids. Germline CDR1 and CDR2: MNHEY and SVGAGI. The CDR3 coding sequence is TGTGCCAGCAGCGTTAGCGGTTCCTACAATGAGCAGTTCTTC. The encoded protein is CASSVSGSYNEQFF.

V and J are TRBV18 and TRBJ2-1; 8 bases fit TRBD1. CDR3 length equals 15 residues. Germline lookup yields CDR1 KGHSH and CDR2 LQKENI. Unmatched junction bases numbered 9, after V lost 3 bases and J lost 8 bases. In nucleotides, the CDR3 is TGTGCCAGCTCACCCGGACAGGGTAGCATGTATGAGCAGTTCTTC. It encodes CASSPGQGSMYEQFF.

The chain combines TRBV11-2 with TRBJ2-3; no clear D. With 3 bases removed from V and 4 bases from J, the gap between germline ends came to 8 bases. The CDR3 is 13 amino acids. The germline gives CDR1 SGHAT, CDR2 FQNNGV. The CDR3 protein is CASSLGRSDTQYF. CDR3 coding DNA: TGTGCCAGCAGCTTGGGCAGATCAGATACGCAGTATTTT.

The chain has TRBV7-9 and TRBJ2-5; the D gene is possibly TRBD2 (5 bases). There are 13 residues in the CDR3. The germline V and J ends were trimmed by 5 bases and 3 bases, with 10 bases remaining between them. Per germline, CDR1 SEHNR and CDR2 FQNEAQ (reference sequence). The CDR3 reads CASSVFGEETQYF. As DNA, the CDR3 is TGTGCCAGCAGCGTCTTCGGGGAAGAGACCCAGTACTTC.

A few counts support this clone. This sequence joins TRBV4-2 and TRBJ2-7, with D maybe TRBD1 (5 bases). V lost 0 bases, J lost 3 bases, and 12 bases lay in between. Germline V lookup: CDR1 LGHNA, CDR2 YNFKEQ. CDR3 length: 15 residues. This CDR3 is CASSQDLTGDYEQYF. The CDR3 DNA reads TGTGCCAGCAGCCAAGATCTTACAGGCGACTACGAGCAGTACTTC.

Details on this clone: Other DNA variants within this sample encode the same CDR3. The V call is TRBV5-1, the J call TRBJ2-2; D is ambiguous. CDR3 size: 14 residues. CDR1 and CDR2 (germline): SGHRS, YFSETQ. V lost 0 bases, J lost 2 bases, and 5 bases lay in between. CDR3 in amino acids: CASSLDRNTGELFF. CDR3 DNA: TGCGCCAGCAGCTTGGACAGAAACACCGGGGAGCTGTTTTTT.

This sequence joins TRBV30 and TRBJ1-2, with TRBD1 matching over 9 bases. V lost 0 bases, J lost 6 bases, and 8 bases stayed unmatched. Germline assignment: CDR1 GTSNPN and CDR2 SVGIG (reference sequence). CDR3 length: 15 amino acids. The CDR3 reads CAWSVRTGVSDGYTF. As DNA, the CDR3 is TGTGCCTGGAGTGTACGGACAGGGGTGTCGGATGGCTACACCTTC.